This T cell receptor (beta chain) was found in a study of Ad26.COV2.S vaccination and SARS-CoV-2 variants. Study-wide background: The authors gave Ad26.COV2.S intramuscularly, either once or twice 56 days apart.

Assay: immunoSEQ multiplex PCR; the TCRdb copy retains only in-frame clones and omits some. The sample has hundreds of thousands of clones, around 87% seen once; the top ten hold under 4%. The treatment here: some 19 received Ad26.COV2.S at low or high dose, single or two shots; five or six received placebo; per-sample allocation not given. Samples came from day 63 after the first vaccine or placebo injection. The CDR3 has 15 residues. Germline CDR1 and CDR2: LNHDA and SQIVND (reference sequence). The ends lost 6 bases at V and 3 bases at J; junction bases unmatched: 9. The TCR sequence derives from a person between 18 and 60 years old who received the Ad26.COV2.S COVID-19 vaccine or a placebo. This rearrangement joins TRBV19 to TRBJ1-2, with 8 nucleotides matching TRBD1. The sample consisted of peripheral blood, taken in a trial of Ad26.COV2.S vaccine versus placebo. The CDR3 spells CASSPLGQGDYGYTF. DNA of the CDR3: TGTGCCAGTAGCCCACTCGGACAGGGAGACTATGGCTACACCTTC.